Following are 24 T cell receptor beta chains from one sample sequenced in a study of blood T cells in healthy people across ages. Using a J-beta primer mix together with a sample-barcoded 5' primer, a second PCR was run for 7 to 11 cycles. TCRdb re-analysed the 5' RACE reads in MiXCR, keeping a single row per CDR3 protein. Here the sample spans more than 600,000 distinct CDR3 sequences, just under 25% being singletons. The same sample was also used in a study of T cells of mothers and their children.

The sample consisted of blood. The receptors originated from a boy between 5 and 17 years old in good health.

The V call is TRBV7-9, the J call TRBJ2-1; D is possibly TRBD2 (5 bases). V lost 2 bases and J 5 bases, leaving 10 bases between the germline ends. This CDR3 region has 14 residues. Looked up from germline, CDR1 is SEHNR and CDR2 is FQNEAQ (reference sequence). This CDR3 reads CASSLSGLDNEQFF. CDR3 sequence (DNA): TGTGCCAGCAGCTTATCGGGATTAGACAATGAGCAGTTCTTC.

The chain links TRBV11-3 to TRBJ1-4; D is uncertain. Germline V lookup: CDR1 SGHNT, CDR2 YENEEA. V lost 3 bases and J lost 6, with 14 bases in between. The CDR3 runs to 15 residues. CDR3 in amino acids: CASSFTSLRDEKLFF. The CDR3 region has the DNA TGTGCCAGCAGCTTTACGTCACTTAGGGATGAAAAACTGTTTTTT. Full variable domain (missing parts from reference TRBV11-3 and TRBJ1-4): EAGVVQSPRYKIIEKKQPVAFWCNPISGHNTLYWYLQNLGQGPELLIRYENEEAVDDSQLPKDRFSAERLKGVDSTLKIQPAELGDSAVYLCASSFTSLRDEKLFFGSGTQLSVL.

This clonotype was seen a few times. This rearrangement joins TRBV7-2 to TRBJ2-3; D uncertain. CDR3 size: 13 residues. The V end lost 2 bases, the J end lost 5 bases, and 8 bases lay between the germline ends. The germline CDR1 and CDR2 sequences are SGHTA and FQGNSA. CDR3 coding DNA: TGTGCCAGCAGCTTACCGGAGATAGATACGCAGTATTTT. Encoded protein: CASSLPEIDTQYF.

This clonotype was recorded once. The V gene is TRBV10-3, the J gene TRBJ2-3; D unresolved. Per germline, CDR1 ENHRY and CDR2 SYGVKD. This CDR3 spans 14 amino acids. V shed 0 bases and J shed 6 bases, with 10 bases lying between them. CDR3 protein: CAISESMGVDTQYF. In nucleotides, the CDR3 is TGTGCCATCAGTGAGTCGATGGGTGTGGATACGCAGTATTTT.

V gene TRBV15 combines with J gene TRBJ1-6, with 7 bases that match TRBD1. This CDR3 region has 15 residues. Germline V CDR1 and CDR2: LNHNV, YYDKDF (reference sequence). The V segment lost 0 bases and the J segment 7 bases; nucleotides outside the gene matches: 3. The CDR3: CATSRDQGGNSPLHF. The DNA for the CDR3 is TGTGCCACCAGCAGAGACCAGGGGGGGAATTCACCCCTCCACTTT.

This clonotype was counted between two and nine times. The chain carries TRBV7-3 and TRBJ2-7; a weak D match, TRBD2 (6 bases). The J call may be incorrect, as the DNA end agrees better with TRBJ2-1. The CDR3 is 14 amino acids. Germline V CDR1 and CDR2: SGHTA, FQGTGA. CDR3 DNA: TGTGCCAGCAGCTTCGGTGCAGGGAGGAATGAGCAGTTCTTC. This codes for CASSFGAGRNEQFF.

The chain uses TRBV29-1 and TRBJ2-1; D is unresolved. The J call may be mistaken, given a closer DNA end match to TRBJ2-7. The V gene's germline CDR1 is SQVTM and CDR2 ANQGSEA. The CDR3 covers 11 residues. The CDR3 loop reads CSVTWGGEQYF. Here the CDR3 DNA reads TGCAGCGTGACCTGGGGTGGCGAGCAGTACTTC.

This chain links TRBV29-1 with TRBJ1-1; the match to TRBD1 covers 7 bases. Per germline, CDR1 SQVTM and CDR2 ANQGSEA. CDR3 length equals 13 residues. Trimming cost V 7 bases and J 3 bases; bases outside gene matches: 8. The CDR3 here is CSGLRGQDTEAFF. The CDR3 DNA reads TGCAGCGGGTTAAGGGGGCAGGACACTGAAGCTTTCTTT.

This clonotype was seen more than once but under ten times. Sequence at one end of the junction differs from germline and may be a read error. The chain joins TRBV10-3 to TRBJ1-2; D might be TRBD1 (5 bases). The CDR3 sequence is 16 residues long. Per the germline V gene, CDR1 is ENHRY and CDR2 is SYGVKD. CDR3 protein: CASSRALRRGLYGYTF. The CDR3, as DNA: TGTGCCAGCAGTCGCGCCCTCCGTAGGGGACTCTATGGCTACACCTTC.

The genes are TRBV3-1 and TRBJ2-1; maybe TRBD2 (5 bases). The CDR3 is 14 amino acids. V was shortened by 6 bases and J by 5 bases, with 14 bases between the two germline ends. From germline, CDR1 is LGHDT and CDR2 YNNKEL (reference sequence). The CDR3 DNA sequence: TGTGCCAGCAGTTCGACTCGGACTCACAATGAGCAGTTCTTC. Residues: CASSSTRTHNEQFF.

Here the CDR3 DNA reads TGTGCCAGCAGCCAAGCGGGGACGACTAGCGGGGGGGCGGCCGATGAGCAGTTCTTC. Its translation is CASSQAGTTSGGAADEQFF. The chain has TRBV4-2 and TRBJ2-1; 14 bases line up with TRBD2. The V gene's germline CDR1 is LGHNA and CDR2 YNFKEQ. The V segment lost 1 base and the J segment 8 bases; nucleotides outside the gene matches: 13. This CDR3 comprises 19 residues.

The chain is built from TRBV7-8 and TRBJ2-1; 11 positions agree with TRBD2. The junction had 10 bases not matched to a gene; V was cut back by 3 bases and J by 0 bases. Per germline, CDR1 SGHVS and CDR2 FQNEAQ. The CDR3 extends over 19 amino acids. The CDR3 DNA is TGTGCCAGCAGCTTTCCGATCAATACTAGCGGGAGCTCCTACAATGAGCAGTTCTTC. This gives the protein CASSFPINTSGSSYNEQFF.

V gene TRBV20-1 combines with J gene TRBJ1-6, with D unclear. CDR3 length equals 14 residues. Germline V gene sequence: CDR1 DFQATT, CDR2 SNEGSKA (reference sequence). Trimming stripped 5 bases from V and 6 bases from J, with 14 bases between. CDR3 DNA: TGCAGTGCTGGGGAACACTACCCTAATTCACCCCTCCACTTT. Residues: CSAGEHYPNSPLHF.

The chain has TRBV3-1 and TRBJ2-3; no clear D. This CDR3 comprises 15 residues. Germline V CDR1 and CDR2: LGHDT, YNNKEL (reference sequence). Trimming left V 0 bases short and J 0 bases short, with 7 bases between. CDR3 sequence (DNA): TGTGCCAGCAGCCAAGAAGATGCTAGCACAGATACGCAGTATTTT. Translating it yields CASSQEDASTDTQYF.

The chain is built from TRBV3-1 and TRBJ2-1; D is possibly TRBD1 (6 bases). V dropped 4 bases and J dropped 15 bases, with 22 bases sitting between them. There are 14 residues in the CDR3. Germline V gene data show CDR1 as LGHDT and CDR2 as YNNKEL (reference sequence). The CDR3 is CASSPRGKAGAWFF. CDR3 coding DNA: TGTGCCAGCAGCCCGAGGGGGAAAGCCGGGGCGTGGTTCTTC.

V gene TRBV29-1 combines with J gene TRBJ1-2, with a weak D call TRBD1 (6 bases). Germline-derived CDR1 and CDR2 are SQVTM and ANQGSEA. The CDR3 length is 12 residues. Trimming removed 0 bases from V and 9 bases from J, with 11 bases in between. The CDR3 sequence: CSVEERDTRYTF. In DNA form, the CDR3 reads TGCAGCGTTGAAGAACGGGACACCCGCTACACCTTC.

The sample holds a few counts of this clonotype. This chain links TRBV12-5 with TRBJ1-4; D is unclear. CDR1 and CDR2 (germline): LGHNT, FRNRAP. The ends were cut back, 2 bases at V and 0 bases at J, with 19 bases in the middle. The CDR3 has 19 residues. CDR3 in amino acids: CASGLTVDGSRPTNEKLFF. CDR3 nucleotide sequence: TGTGCTAGTGGTTTGACCGTCGACGGGAGCAGGCCAACTAATGAAAAACTGTTTTTT.

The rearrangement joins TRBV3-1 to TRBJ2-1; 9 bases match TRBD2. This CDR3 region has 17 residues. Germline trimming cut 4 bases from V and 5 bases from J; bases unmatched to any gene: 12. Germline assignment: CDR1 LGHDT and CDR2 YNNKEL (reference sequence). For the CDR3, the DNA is TGTGCCAGCAGCCCCTATGAGGGGACTAGCAGCGACAATGAGCAGTTCTTC. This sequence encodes CASSPYEGTSSDNEQFF.

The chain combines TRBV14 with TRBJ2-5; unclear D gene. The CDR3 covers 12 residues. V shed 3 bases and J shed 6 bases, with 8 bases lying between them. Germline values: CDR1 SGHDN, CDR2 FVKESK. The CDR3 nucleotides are TGTGCCAGCAGCCAGTCGTGGAAGACCCAGTACTTC. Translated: CASSQSWKTQYF.

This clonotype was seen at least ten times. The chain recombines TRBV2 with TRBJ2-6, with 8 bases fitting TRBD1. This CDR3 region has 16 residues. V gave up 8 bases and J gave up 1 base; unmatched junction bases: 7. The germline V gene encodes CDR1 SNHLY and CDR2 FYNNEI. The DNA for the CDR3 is TGTGCCAGCGAGCAGGGGGCATTGTCTGGGGCCAACGTCCTGACTTTC. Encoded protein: CASEQGALSGANVLTF. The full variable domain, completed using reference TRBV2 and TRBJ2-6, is EPEVTQTPSHQVTQMGQEVILRCVPISNHLYFYWYRQILGQKVEFLVSFYNNEISEKSEIFDDQFSVERPDGSNFTLKIRSTKLEDSAMYFCASEQGALSGANVLTFGAGSRLTVL.

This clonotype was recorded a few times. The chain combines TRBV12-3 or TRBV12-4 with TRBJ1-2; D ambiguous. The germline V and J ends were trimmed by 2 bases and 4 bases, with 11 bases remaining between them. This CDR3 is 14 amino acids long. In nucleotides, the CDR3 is TGTGCCAGCAGTTTACAGAGTCACATCTATGGCTACACCTTC. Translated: CASSLQSHIYGYTF.

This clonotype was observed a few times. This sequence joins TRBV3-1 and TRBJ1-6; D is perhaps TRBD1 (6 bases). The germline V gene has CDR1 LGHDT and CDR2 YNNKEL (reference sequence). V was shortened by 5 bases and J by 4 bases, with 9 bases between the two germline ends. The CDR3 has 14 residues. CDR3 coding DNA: TGTGCCAGCAGCTCCGGACAGTATAATTCACCCCTCCACTTT. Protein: CASSSGQYNSPLHF.

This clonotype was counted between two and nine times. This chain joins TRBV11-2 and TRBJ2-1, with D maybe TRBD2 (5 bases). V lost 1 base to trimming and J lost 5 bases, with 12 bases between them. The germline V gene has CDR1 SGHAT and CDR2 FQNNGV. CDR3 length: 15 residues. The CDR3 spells CASSLAGGSHNEQFF. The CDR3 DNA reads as TGTGCCAGCAGCTTAGCTGGCGGGTCTCACAATGAGCAGTTCTTC.

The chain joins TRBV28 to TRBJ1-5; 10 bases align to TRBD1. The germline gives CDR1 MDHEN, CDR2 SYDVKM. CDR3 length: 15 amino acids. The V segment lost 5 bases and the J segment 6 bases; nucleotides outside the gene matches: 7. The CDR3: CASSPRDRGSQPQHF. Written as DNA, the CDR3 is TGTGCCAGCAGTCCCCGGGACAGGGGAAGTCAGCCCCAGCATTTT.